Presented here are 8 T cell receptor beta chains from one specimen sequenced in a study of post-analysis software for immune sequencing data. Notes on the study in general: Patients used a handful of TRBV segments, including TRBV5-6, TRBV5-1 and TRBV20-1, more often than controls.

Each TCR beta cDNA library carried unique molecular identifiers. TCRdb processed the PCR reads anew with MiXCR; each CDR3 protein has one entry. The sample lists about 540,000 distinct CDR3 sequences; 30% to 40% were seen once. For these TCRs, the target antigens are not known. The sequencing sample was made of blood. The receptors were sampled from a girl aged 2-17 years with multiple sclerosis.

The chain employs TRBV11-3 and TRBJ1-5; D is possibly TRBD1 (5 bases). V lost 11 bases to trimming and J lost 7 bases, with 24 bases between them. CDR1 is SGHNT and CDR2 is YENEEA in the germline V gene. CDR3 length equals 15 residues. The CDR3 reads CAASHEREGEQPQHF. The CDR3 DNA sequence: TGTGCCGCCAGCCACGAAAGGGAAGGGGAGCAGCCCCAGCATTTT.

In its sample, this clonotype was seen a few times. The gene calls are TRBV5-1 and TRBJ2-1; a weak D match, TRBD2 (6 bases). Germline assignment: CDR1 SGHRS and CDR2 YFSETQ. This CDR3 has 18 amino acids. With 0 bases removed from V and 4 bases from J, the gap between germline ends came to 20 bases. Here the CDR3 reads CASSLALRGSAGYNEQFF. The CDR3 DNA reads TGCGCCAGCAGCTTGGCTTTGAGGGGCTCAGCGGGTTACAATGAGCAGTTCTTC.

This clonotype was seen a handful of times. This chain joins TRBV7-9 and TRBJ2-1; 13 bases are a match to TRBD2. The J segment lost 8 bases and the V segment lost 5 bases, leaving 6 bases of the junction unmatched. Germline V gene sequence: CDR1 SEHNR, CDR2 FQNEAQ (reference sequence). This CDR3 is 15 amino acids long. This chain's CDR3 is CASSPRTSGGYEQFF. As DNA, the CDR3 is TGTGCCAGCAGCCCTCGGACTAGCGGGGGTTATGAGCAGTTCTTC. Together with reference TRBV7-9 and TRBJ2-1, the CDR3 gives the full variable domain: DTGVSQNPRHKITKRGQNVTFRCDPISEHNRLYWYRQTLGQGPEFLTYFQNEAQLEKSRLLSDRFSAERPKGSFSTLEIQRTEQGDSAMYLCASSPRTSGGYEQFFGPGTRLTVL.

This clonotype was counted between two and nine times. V and J are TRBV6-1 and TRBJ1-2; a weak D match, TRBD1 (5 bases). The CDR3 extends over 14 amino acids. From germline, CDR1 is MNHNS and CDR2 SASEGT. The V and J ends lost 0 bases and 8 bases respectively, with 13 bases between them. The CDR3 sequence is CASSEAVGQRGYTF. CDR3 nucleotides: TGTGCCAGCAGTGAAGCGGTGGGGCAGAGGGGCTACACCTTC.

The chain recombines TRBV2 with TRBJ2-1, with 10 bases fitting TRBD2. The CDR3 spans 16 residues. From germline, CDR1 is SNHLY and CDR2 FYNNEI. Germline trimming cut 0 bases from V and 4 bases from J; bases unmatched to any gene: 3. CDR3 in amino acids: CASSEARLAGYNEQFF. Here the CDR3 DNA reads TGTGCCAGCAGTGAAGCTAGACTAGCGGGTTACAATGAGCAGTTCTTC.

This clonotype was found a few times. The J gene is TRBJ2-3, the V gene TRBV12-3 or TRBV12-4; possibly TRBD1 for D (5 bases). Trimming cost V 5 bases and J 0 bases, with 12 bases left between them. This CDR3 spans 15 amino acids. The CDR3 bases are TGTGCCAGCAGTACAGGCTCCCCTAGCACAGATACGCAGTATTTT. Protein product: CASSTGSPSTDTQYF.

The chain is built from TRBV20-1 and TRBJ2-5; D perhaps matches TRBD2 (7 bases). The CDR3 is 15 residues long. V was cut by 5 bases and J by 5 bases, with 21 bases left in between. The germline CDR1 and CDR2 sequences are DFQATT and SNEGSKA (reference sequence). This CDR3 is CSAGSSGGAAETQYF. In nucleotides, the CDR3 is TGCAGTGCTGGGAGTAGTGGGGGGGCCGCTGAGACCCAGTACTTC.

A few counts support this clonotype. The chain has TRBV15 and TRBJ2-1; the D is unclear. CDR3 length: 13 residues. The V gene's germline CDR1 is LNHNV and CDR2 YYDKDF (reference sequence). Trimming cost V 5 bases and J 7 bases, with 12 bases left between them. The CDR3 loop is CATSEPPGNEQFF. The CDR3 region has the DNA TGTGCCACCAGCGAACCACCCGGGAATGAGCAGTTCTTC.